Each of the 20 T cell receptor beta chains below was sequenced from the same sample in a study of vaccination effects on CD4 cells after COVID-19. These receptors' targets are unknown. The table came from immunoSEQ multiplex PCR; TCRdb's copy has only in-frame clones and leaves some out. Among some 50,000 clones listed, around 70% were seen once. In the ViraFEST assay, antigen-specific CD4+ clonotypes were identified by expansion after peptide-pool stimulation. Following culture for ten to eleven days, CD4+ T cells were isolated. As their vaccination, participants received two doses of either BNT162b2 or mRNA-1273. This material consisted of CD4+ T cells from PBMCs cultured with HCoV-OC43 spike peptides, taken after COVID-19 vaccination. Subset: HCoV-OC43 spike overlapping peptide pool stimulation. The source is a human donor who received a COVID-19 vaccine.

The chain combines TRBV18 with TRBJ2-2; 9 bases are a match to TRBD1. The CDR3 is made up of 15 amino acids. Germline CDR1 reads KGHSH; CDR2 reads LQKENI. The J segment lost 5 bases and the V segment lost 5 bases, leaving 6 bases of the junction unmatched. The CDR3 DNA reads TGTGCCAGCTCAACGGGACAGGGTTGGACCGGGGAGCTGTTTTTT. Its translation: CASSTGQGWTGELFF. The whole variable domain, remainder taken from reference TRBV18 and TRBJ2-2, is NAGVMQNPRHLVRRRGQEARLRCSPMKGHSHVYWYRQLPEEGLKFMVYLQKENIIDESGMPKERFSAEFPKEGPSILRIQQVVRGDSAAYFCASSTGQGWTGELFFGEGSRLTVL.

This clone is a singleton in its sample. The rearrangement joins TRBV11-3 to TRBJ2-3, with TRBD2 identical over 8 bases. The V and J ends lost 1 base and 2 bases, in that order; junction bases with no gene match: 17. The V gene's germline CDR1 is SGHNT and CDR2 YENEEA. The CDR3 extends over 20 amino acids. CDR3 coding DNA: TGTGCCAGCAGCTTAGGGTTGAGGTTGGGACTAGGCAACGACACAGATACGCAGTATTTT. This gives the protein CASSLGLRLGLGNDTDTQYF.

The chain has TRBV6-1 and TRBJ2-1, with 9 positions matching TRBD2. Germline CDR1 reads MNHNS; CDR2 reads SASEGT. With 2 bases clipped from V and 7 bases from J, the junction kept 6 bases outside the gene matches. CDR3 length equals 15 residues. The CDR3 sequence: CASSELAGGQNEQFF. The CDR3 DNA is TGTGCCAGCAGTGAACTGGCGGGGGGGCAAAATGAGCAGTTCTTC.

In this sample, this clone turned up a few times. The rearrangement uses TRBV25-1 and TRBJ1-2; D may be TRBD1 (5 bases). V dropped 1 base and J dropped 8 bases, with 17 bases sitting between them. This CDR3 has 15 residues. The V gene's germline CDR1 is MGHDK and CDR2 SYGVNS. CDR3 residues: CASSESIQGAGGYTF. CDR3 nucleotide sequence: TGTGCCAGCAGTGAATCGATCCAGGGCGCGGGGGGCTACACCTTC.

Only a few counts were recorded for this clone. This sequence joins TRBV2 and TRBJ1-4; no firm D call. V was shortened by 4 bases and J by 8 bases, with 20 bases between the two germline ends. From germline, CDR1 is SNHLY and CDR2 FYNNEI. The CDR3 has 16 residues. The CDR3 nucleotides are TGTGCCAGCAGTGGGGTGGGAGCTCTGGTGGGAGAAAAACTGTTTTTT. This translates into CASSGVGALVGEKLFF.

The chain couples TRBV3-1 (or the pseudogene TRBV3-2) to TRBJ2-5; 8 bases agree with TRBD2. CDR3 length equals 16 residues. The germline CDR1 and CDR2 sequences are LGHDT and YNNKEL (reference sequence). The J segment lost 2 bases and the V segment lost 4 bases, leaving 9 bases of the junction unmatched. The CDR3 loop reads CASSPSPGGTQETQYF. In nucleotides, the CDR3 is TGTGCCAGCAGCCCCTCGCCGGGAGGGACACAAGAGACCCAGTACTTC.

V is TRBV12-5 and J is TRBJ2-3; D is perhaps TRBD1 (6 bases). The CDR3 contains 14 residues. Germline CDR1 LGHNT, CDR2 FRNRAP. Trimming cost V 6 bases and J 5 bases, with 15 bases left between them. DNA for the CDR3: TGTGCTAGTGGCAGGGGTCTCAGCGGAGATACGCAGTATTTT. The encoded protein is CASGRGLSGDTQYF.

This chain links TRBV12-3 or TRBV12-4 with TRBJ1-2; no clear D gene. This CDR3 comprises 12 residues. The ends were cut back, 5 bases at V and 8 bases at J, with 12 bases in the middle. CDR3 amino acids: CASSERRGGYTF. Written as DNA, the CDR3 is TGTGCCAGCAGTGAACGCAGAGGAGGCTACACCTTC.

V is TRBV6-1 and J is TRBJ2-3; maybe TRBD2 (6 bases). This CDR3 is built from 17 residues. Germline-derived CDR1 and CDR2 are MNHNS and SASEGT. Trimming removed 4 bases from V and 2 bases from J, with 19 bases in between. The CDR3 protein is CASSATERGGNTDTQYF. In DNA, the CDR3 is TGTGCCAGCAGTGCCACCGAACGTGGGGGGAACACAGATACGCAGTATTTT.

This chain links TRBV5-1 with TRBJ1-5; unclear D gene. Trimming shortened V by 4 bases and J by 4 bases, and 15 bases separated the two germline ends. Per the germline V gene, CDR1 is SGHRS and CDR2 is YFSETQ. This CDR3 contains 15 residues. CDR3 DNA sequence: TGCGCCAGCAGCAGAGATGGAGAAGATAATCAGCCCCAGCATTTT. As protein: CASSRDGEDNQPQHF.

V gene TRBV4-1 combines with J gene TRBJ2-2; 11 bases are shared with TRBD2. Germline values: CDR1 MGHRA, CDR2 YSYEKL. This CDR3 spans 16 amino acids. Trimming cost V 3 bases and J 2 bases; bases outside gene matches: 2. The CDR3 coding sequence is TGCGCCAGCAGCCATGGACTAGCGGGCAACACCGGGGAGCTGTTTTTT. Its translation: CASSHGLAGNTGELFF.

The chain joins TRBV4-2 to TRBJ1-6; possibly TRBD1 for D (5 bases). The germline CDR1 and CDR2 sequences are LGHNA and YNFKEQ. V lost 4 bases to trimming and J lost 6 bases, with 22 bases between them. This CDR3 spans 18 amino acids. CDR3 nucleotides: TGTGCCAGCAGCCCCGAAATCATGGCAGGGAGTTTTAATTCACCCCTCCACTTT. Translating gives CASSPEIMAGSFNSPLHF.

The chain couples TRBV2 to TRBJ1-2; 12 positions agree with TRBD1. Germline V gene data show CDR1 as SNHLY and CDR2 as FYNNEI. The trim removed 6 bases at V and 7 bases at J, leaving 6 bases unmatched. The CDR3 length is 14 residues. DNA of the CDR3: TGTGCCAGCAGACGGGACAGGGGGCTTGGTGGCTACACCTTC. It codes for CASRRDRGLGGYTF.

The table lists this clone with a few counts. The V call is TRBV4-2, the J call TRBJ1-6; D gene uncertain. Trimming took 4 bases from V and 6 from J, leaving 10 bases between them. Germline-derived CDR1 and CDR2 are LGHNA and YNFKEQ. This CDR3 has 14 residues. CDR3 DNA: TGTGCCAGCAGCCCGGGCCGATTTAATTCACCCCTCCACTTT. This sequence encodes CASSPGRFNSPLHF.

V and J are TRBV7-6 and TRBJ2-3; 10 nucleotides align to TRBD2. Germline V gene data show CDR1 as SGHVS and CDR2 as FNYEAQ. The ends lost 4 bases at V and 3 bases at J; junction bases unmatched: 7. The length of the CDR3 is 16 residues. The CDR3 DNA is TGTGCCAGCAGCTGGGCTAGCGGGAGCTATACAGATACGCAGTATTTT. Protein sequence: CASSWASGSYTDTQYF.

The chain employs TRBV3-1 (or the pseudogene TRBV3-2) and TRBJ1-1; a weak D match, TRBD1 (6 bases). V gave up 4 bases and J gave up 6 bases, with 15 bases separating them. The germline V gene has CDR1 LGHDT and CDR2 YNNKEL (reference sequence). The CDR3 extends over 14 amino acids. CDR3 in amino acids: CASSLRGAHSEAFF. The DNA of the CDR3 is TGTGCCAGCAGCCTCCGGGGGGCGCACTCTGAAGCTTTCTTT.

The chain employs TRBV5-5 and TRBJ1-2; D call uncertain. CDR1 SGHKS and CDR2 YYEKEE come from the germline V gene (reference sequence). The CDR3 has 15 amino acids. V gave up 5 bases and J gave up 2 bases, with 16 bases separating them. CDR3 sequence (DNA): TGTGCCAGCAGGTCCGGGCTTTATTTAAACTATGGCTACACCTTC. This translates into CASRSGLYLNYGYTF.

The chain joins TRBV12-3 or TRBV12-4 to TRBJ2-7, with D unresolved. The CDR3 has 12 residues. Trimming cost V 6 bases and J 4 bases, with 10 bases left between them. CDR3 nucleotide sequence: TGTGCCAGCAGCCTTCTCGAATACGAGCAGTACTTC. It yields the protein CASSLLEYEQYF.

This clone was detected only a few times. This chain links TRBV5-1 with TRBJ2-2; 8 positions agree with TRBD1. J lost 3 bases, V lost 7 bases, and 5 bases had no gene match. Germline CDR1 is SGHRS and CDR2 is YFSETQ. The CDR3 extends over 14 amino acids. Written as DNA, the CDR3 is TGCGCCAGCTCACAACAGGGGGACACCGGGGAGCTGTTTTTT. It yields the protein CASSQQGDTGELFF.

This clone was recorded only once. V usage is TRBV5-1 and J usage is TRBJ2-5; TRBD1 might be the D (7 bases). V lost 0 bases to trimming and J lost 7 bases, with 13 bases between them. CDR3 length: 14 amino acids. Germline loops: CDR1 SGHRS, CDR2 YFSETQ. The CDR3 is CASSLAGGYGTQYF. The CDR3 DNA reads TGCGCCAGCAGCTTGGCAGGGGGGTACGGGACCCAGTACTTC.